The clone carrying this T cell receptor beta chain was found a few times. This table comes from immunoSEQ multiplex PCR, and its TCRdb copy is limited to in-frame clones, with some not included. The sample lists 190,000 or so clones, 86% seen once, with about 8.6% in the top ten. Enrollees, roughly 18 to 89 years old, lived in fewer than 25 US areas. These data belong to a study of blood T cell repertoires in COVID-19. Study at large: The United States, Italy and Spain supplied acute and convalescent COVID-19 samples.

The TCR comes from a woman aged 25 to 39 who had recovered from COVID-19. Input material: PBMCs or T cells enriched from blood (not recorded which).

The CDR3 reads CASSFGSQETQYF. The CDR3 coding sequence is TGCGCCAGCAGCTTCGGGTCCCAAGAGACCCAGTACTTC. V and J are TRBV5-1 and TRBJ2-5; D is unclear. V was trimmed by 2 bases and J by 1 base, leaving 6 bases between them. This CDR3 contains 13 residues. Per the germline V gene, CDR1 is SGHRS and CDR2 is YFSETQ. The full variable domain, its missing parts supplied by reference TRBV5-1 and TRBJ2-5, is KAGVTQTPRYLIKTRGQQVTLSCSPISGHRSVSWYQQTPGQGLQFLFEYFSETQRNKGNFPGRFSGRQFSNSRSEMNVSTLELGDSALYLCASSFGSQETQYFGPGTRLLVL.